The T cell receptor beta chain under discussion was sequenced for a study of PD-L1 blockade in urothelial cancer. On the study more broadly: Patients had undergone 0 to 3 prior chemotherapy regimens. Blood-derived samples held a median approximately 140,000 T cells.

Time point in this sample: pretreatment peripheral blood. The investigators introduced synthetic TCR analog templates into each PCR as spikes. Some clones are missing from TCRdb's copy, which holds only in-frame ones; the method was immunoSEQ multiplex PCR. The data hold about 87,000 clones, with 84% observed a single time. The V end was cut by 4 bases, the J end by 2 bases, with 18 bases between. Germline V gene lookup returns CDR1 MNHNY and CDR2 SVGAGI (reference sequence). CDR3 length: 16 amino acids. J is TRBJ2-7 and V is TRBV6-6; D might be TRBD1 (6 bases). The receptor comes from a man aged 55-75 years with urothelial cancer. Sequencing was performed on PBMCs, taken around atezolizumab (anti-PD-L1) treatment. CDR3 nucleotide sequence: TGTGCCAGCAGTTCCACCGGGACACCTATCCCCTACGAGCAGTACTTC. This codes for CASSSTGTPIPYEQYF.